Shown below are 31 T cell receptor beta chains from a single sample sequenced in a study of cytomegalovirus exposure and HLA in healthy donors. The PCR was carried out with 60 Vbeta primers and 13 Jbeta primers. Here immunoSEQ multiplex PCR was the method, and the copy in TCRdb shows in-frame clones only, minus some. The table includes hundreds of thousands of clones, about three quarters detected once. The sample comprised PBMCs. Receptors originate from a male donor in good health and CMV-seronegative.

The chain recombines TRBV19 with TRBJ2-5; 8 bases align to TRBD1. The length of the CDR3 is 14 residues. The ends lost 5 bases at V and 7 bases at J; junction bases unmatched: 9. Per germline, CDR1 LNHDA and CDR2 SQIVND (reference sequence). CDR3 nucleotides: TGTGCCAGTAGTGACGCAGGGGGCGCGGGGACCCAGTACTTC. This translates into CASSDAGGAGTQYF.

To note about this clone: This CDR3 is also generated by other DNA sequences in the sample. The J gene is TRBJ2-1, the V gene TRBV4-2; 7 bases match TRBD2. The CDR3 is 14 residues long. Germline CDR1 LGHNA, CDR2 YNFKEQ. J was trimmed by 7 bases and V by 4 bases; bases with no gene match: 7. CDR3 residues: CASSPPGGYNEQFF. The CDR3 DNA sequence: TGTGCCAGCAGCCCTCCCGGGGGGTATAATGAGCAGTTCTTC.

The rearrangement links TRBV29-1 to TRBJ1-1, with D possibly matching TRBD1 (5 bases). The germline CDR1 and CDR2 sequences are SQVTM and ANQGSEA. The CDR3 is 15 amino acids. The V end was cut by 2 bases, the J end by 0 bases, with 13 bases between. In DNA form, the CDR3 reads TGCAGCGTTGAACCAGGGTGGGGTATGAACACTGAAGCTTTCTTT. This sequence encodes CSVEPGWGMNTEAFF.

The V gene is TRBV18, the J gene TRBJ2-6; the match to TRBD1 covers 9 bases. V was clipped by 8 bases and J by 0 bases; unmatched bases: 8. Germline V gives CDR1 KGHSH, CDR2 LQKENI. This CDR3 contains 17 residues. The CDR3 here is CASTNGQGSSGANVLTF. The CDR3 region has the DNA TGTGCCAGCACTAACGGACAGGGGAGCTCTGGGGCCAACGTCCTGACTTTC.

This chain uses TRBV4-3 with TRBJ2-5; D might be TRBD1 (6 bases). The CDR3 length is 14 residues. V was shortened by 4 bases and J by 0 bases, with 9 bases between the two germline ends. Germline V gene sequence: CDR1 LGHNA, CDR2 YSLEER. CDR3 amino acids: CASSLDRNQETQYF. CDR3 nucleotides: TGCGCCAGCAGCCTAGACAGGAACCAAGAGACCCAGTACTTC.

Notes on this clone: At one boundary the junction diverges from the germline segment, which might be a read error. The DNA of the CDR3 is TGTGCCAGCAGTGAACAGGGGCCTTCCTCCGAGCAGTACTTC. Protein: CASSEQGPSSEQYF. The chain recombines TRBV2 with TRBJ2-7, with D perhaps matching TRBD1 (6 bases). This CDR3 comprises 14 residues. Germline V gives CDR1 SNHLY, CDR2 FYNNEI.

V and J are TRBV18 and TRBJ1-2; 12 bases align to TRBD1. This CDR3 is 15 amino acids long. The germline V gene has CDR1 KGHSH and CDR2 LQKENI. V lost 6 bases to trimming and J lost 6 bases; unmatched junction nucleotides: 8. CDR3 bases: TGTGCCAGCTCTGCTGGGACAGGGGGCGCAGATGGCTACACCTTC. Translated: CASSAGTGGADGYTF. The variable domain in full, with the rest retrieved from reference TRBV18 and TRBJ1-2, is NAGVMQNPRHLVRRRGQEARLRCSPMKGHSHVYWYRQLPEEGLKFMVYLQKENIIDESGMPKERFSAEFPKEGPSILRIQQVVRGDSAAYFCASSAGTGGADGYTFGSGTRLTVV.

The chain links TRBV5-1 to TRBJ2-7, with D possibly being TRBD1 (6 bases). V gave up 4 bases and J gave up 5 bases, with 16 bases separating them. The V gene's germline CDR1 is SGHRS and CDR2 YFSETQ. The CDR3 has 14 amino acids. The chain's CDR3 is CASSLQQGKNEQYF. The CDR3 coding sequence is TGCGCCAGCAGCCTCCAACAGGGAAAGAACGAGCAGTACTTC.

The chain is built from TRBV6-1 and TRBJ1-5; D might be TRBD1 (6 bases). Germline values: CDR1 MNHNS, CDR2 SASEGT. CDR3 size: 14 residues. V lost 3 bases and J 8 bases, leaving 14 bases between the germline ends. CDR3 region: CASSEAGGAEPQHF. The CDR3 DNA follows: TGTGCCAGCAGTGAGGCGGGGGGCGCGGAGCCCCAGCATTTT.

V and J are TRBV5-6 and TRBJ1-3; D gene uncertain. The CDR3 spans 14 residues. Looked up from germline, CDR1 is SGHDT and CDR2 is YYEEEE. Trimming took off 6 bases at V and 1 base at J, with 11 bases between the two ends. This chain's CDR3 is CASTVGVSGNTIYF. The CDR3 DNA sequence: TGTGCCAGCACCGTGGGCGTATCTGGAAACACCATATATTTT. Using reference TRBV5-6 and TRBJ1-3 for the parts outside the CDR3, the full variable domain is DAGVTQSPTHLIKTRGQQVTLRCSPKSGHDTVSWYQQALGQGPQFIFQYYEEEERQRGNFPDRFSGHQFPNYSSELNVNALLLGDSALYLCASTVGVSGNTIYFGEGSWLTVV.

A single count supports this clone. The gene calls are TRBV7-3 and TRBJ2-7; weak D call: TRBD2 (6 bases). The CDR3 runs to 14 residues. The V gene's germline CDR1 is SGHTA and CDR2 FQGTGA. V lost 3 bases to trimming and J lost 2 bases, with 11 bases between them. The DNA for the CDR3 is TGTGCCAGCAGCTTCGATGGCGGGGCCTACGAGCAGTACTTC. Translated: CASSFDGGAYEQYF.

The chain joins TRBV19 to TRBJ2-6; weak D call: TRBD2 (6 bases). CDR1 and CDR2 from the germline V gene are LNHDA and SQIVND (reference sequence). Trimming stripped 10 bases from V and 0 bases from J, with 10 bases between. This CDR3 spans 14 amino acids. CDR3 amino acids: CATPGVSGANVLTF. CDR3 DNA: TGTGCCACCCCGGGGGTCTCTGGGGCCAACGTCCTGACTTTC.

This clone was detected once. The CDR3 DNA reads as TGTGCCAGCAGTAAGACGGGTCAGCCCCAGCATTTT. As protein: CASSKTGQPQHF. The chain is built from TRBV6-1 and TRBJ1-5, with no clear D. This CDR3 is built from 12 residues. Between the trimmed V and J ends, which lost 5 bases and 6 bases, there was a span of 8 bases. CDR1 is MNHNS, CDR2 SASEGT, per germline.

As DNA, the CDR3 is TGCAGCGGCTGCCCGGGGCCCCCGGGGGACACTGAAGCTTTCTTT. Translation gives CSGCPGPPGDTEAFF. V gene TRBV29-1 combines with J gene TRBJ1-1; D may be TRBD1 (5 bases). This CDR3 contains 15 residues. The V and J ends lost 7 bases and 3 bases respectively, with 21 bases between them. Germline lookup yields CDR1 SQVTM and CDR2 ANQGSEA.

This clone has just one count. The chain joins TRBV15 to TRBJ2-1; tentatively, D is TRBD2 (5 bases). The CDR3 covers 15 residues. V lost 1 base to trimming and J lost 0 bases, with 7 bases between them. Germline CDR1 reads LNHNV; CDR2 reads YYDKDF (reference sequence). DNA for the CDR3: TGTGCCACCAGCAGAGCACGGGACTCCTACAATGAGCAGTTCTTC. Its translation: CATSRARDSYNEQFF.

The chain couples TRBV18 to TRBJ2-7; the D gene is possibly TRBD2 (7 bases). Trimming took off 2 bases at V and 2 bases at J, with 13 bases between the two ends. Germline assignment: CDR1 KGHSH and CDR2 LQKENI. CDR3 length equals 15 residues. CDR3 in DNA: TGTGCCAGCTCACCATCGGGGGGCCCCACCTACGAGCAGTACTTC. Translating gives CASSPSGGPTYEQYF.

V and J are TRBV4-3 and TRBJ1-5; 9 positions agree with TRBD1. CDR1 is LGHNA and CDR2 is YSLEER in the germline V gene. The CDR3 sequence is 16 residues long. Germline trimming cut 0 bases from V and 6 bases from J; bases unmatched to any gene: 6. CDR3 sequence reads: CASSQDIGQGSQPQHF. CDR3 DNA: TGCGCCAGCAGCCAAGACATAGGACAGGGGTCTCAGCCCCAGCATTTT.

The rearrangement uses TRBV28 and TRBJ2-7; D may be TRBD1 (5 bases). V dropped 7 bases and J dropped 0 bases, with 19 bases sitting between them. This CDR3 is built from 16 residues. Germline CDR1 reads MDHEN; CDR2 reads SYDVKM. The chain's CDR3 is CASTSADSNLSYEQYF. The CDR3 bases are TGTGCCAGCACTTCCGCCGACAGTAACCTCTCCTACGAGCAGTACTTC. Based on the CDR3 plus reference TRBV28 and TRBJ2-7, the full variable domain is DVKVTQSSRYLVKRTGEKVFLECVQDMDHENMFWYRQDPGLGLRLIYFSYDVKMKEKGDIPEGYSVSREKKERFSLILESASTNQTSMYLCASTSADSNLSYEQYFGPGTRLTVT.

The chain uses TRBV9 and TRBJ2-3; TRBD2 matches at 13 bases. Germline CDR1 reads SGDLS; CDR2 reads YYNGEE. The CDR3 is 18 amino acids. V gave up 1 base and J gave up 0 bases; unmatched junction bases: 5. CDR3 protein: CASSVPTSGRPSTDTQYF. CDR3 DNA sequence: TGTGCCAGCAGCGTACCGACTAGCGGGAGGCCGAGCACAGATACGCAGTATTTT.

Written as DNA, the CDR3 is TGTGCGGCAGAAGGGACTAGCGGTTGGAATGAGCAGTTCTTC. This encodes CAAEGTSGWNEQFF. The rearrangement links TRBV2 to TRBJ2-1; 11 nucleotides line up with TRBD2. The length of the CDR3 is 14 residues. Germline V lookup: CDR1 SNHLY, CDR2 FYNNEI.

The chain recombines TRBV11-2 with TRBJ1-1; D call uncertain. V was pared by 5 bases and J by 9 bases, with 13 bases between. This CDR3 has 12 residues. Germline V gene lookup returns CDR1 SGHAT and CDR2 FQNNGV. For the CDR3, the DNA is TGTGCCAGCAGCAAGGCGGATTATAAAGCTTTCTTT. It codes for CASSKADYKAFF.

The chain links TRBV11-2 to TRBJ1-2, with 9 bases lining up with TRBD1. CDR3 length equals 14 residues. Germline V CDR1 and CDR2: SGHAT, FQNNGV. Trimming cost V 4 bases and J 8 bases; bases outside gene matches: 8. The CDR3 DNA follows: TGTGCCAGCAGCTATAAAACAGGGGGCTTCGGCTACACCTTC. This sequence encodes CASSYKTGGFGYTF.

This clone showed up just once. The CDR3 spells CASSVTGDGFGYTF. CDR3 DNA sequence: TGTGCCAGCAGCGTAACAGGGGACGGCTTTGGCTACACCTTC. This chain connects TRBV5-4 to TRBJ1-2; 7 nucleotides agree with TRBD1. There are 14 residues in the CDR3. Germline V gives CDR1 SGHNT, CDR2 YYREEE (reference sequence). J was trimmed by 7 bases and V by 4 bases; bases with no gene match: 10.

The chain employs TRBV2 and TRBJ2-5; 10 positions match TRBD1. Germline loops: CDR1 SNHLY, CDR2 FYNNEI. The J segment lost 5 bases and the V segment lost 10 bases, leaving 4 bases of the junction unmatched. The CDR3 extends over 12 amino acids. CDR3 in DNA: TGTGCCACCGGGACAGGGGTGGAGACCCAGTACTTC. Protein: CATGTGVETQYF.

The rearrangement links TRBV7-3 to TRBJ1-1; D possibly corresponds to TRBD1 (5 bases). This CDR3 contains 13 residues. V lost 3 bases to trimming and J lost 4 bases, with 9 bases between them. The germline V gene encodes CDR1 SGHTA and CDR2 FQGTGA. The DNA of the CDR3 is TGTGCCAGCAGCTTGCCAGGGTCCACTGAAGCTTTCTTT. Translated, it gives CASSLPGSTEAFF.

V is TRBV7-2 and J is TRBJ2-2, with D possibly matching TRBD1 (6 bases). V was pared by 2 bases and J by 7 bases, with 11 bases between. The CDR3 totals 14 residues. Germline V gene sequence: CDR1 SGHTA, CDR2 FQGNSA. The CDR3 loop reads CASSLQGLGGELFF. DNA for the CDR3: TGTGCCAGCAGCTTACAGGGGCTGGGCGGGGAGCTGTTTTTT.

V is TRBV7-8 and J is TRBJ2-3; a possible D gene is TRBD1 (5 bases). Germline CDR1 reads SGHVS; CDR2 reads FQNEAQ. V was clipped by 5 bases and J by 6 bases, with 15 bases between them. The CDR3 is 14 residues long. The CDR3 is CASSPPRADDTQYF. The CDR3 nucleotides are TGTGCCAGCAGCCCGCCCAGGGCTGACGATACGCAGTATTTT.

This clone was picked up a small number of times. The gene calls are TRBV5-5 and TRBJ1-3, with unresolved D. The CDR3 totals 17 residues. V lost 1 base, J lost 3 bases, and 17 bases lay in between. CDR1 and CDR2 (germline): SGHKS, YYEKEE (reference sequence). Here the CDR3 DNA reads TGTGCCAGCAGCTTGATGGGTCGCAGGAACGGTGGAAACACCATATATTTT. Translation gives CASSLMGRRNGGNTIYF.

The chain carries TRBV6-1 and TRBJ1-1; weak D call: TRBD1 (5 bases). The CDR3 is 14 amino acids. Trimming shortened V by 1 base and J by 3 bases, and 9 bases separated the two germline ends. Germline V gives CDR1 MNHNS, CDR2 SASEGT. This CDR3 reads CASSEVGGDTEAFF. For the CDR3, the DNA is TGTGCCAGCAGTGAAGTGGGGGGGGACACTGAAGCTTTCTTT.

The chain uses TRBV2 and TRBJ1-4; no clear D gene. From germline, CDR1 is SNHLY and CDR2 FYNNEI. The V and J ends lost 10 bases and 10 bases respectively, with 13 bases between them. The CDR3 is 11 residues long. The CDR3 is CATSGDSKLFF. The CDR3, as DNA: TGTGCCACTTCGGGAGATTCAAAACTGTTTTTT.

V and J are TRBV6-6 and TRBJ2-3, with D uncertain. The length of the CDR3 is 15 residues. V lost 6 bases and J 1 base, leaving 14 bases between the germline ends. The germline CDR1 and CDR2 sequences are MNHNY and SVGAGI (reference sequence). The CDR3 sequence is CASSSPKQGTDTQYF. CDR3 sequence (DNA): TGTGCCAGCAGCTCCCCCAAGCAGGGCACAGATACGCAGTATTTT.